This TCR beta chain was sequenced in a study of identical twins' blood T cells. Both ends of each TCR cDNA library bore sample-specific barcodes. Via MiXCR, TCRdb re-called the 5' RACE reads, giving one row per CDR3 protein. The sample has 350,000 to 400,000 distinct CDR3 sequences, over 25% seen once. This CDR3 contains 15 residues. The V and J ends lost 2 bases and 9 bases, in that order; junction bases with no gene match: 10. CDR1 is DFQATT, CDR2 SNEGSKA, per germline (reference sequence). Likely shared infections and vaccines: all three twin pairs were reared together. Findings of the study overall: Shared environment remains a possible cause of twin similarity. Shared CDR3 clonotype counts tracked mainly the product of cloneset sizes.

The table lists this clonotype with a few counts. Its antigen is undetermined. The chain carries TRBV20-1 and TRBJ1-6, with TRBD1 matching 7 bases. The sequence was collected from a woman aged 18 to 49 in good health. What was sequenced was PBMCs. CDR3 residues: CSARSYRGLGSPLHF. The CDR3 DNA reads TGCAGTGCTAGATCCTACAGGGGTCTCGGTTCACCCCTCCACTTT.